This T cell receptor beta chain was captured by sequencing in a study of T cells in localized non-small cell lung cancer. This CDR3 spans 15 amino acids. Germline V gives CDR1 MNHEY, CDR2 SMNVEV (reference sequence). The V gene end was trimmed by 6 bases and the J gene end by 1 base; junction bases not matched to a gene: 4. The protocol was immunoSEQ multiplex PCR, while the TCRdb copy is restricted to in-frame clones and leaves out a portion. This sample carries about 92,000 clones, approximately 91% of them seen once, and the ten largest clones take 4.1%. Findings and caveats of the study: Because researchers sequenced only one region of the tumor, heterogeneity is still possible. Adjacent lung held a median approximately 57 of the top 100 tumor clones. Clonality of T cells reached its maximum in uninvolved adjacent lung, surpassing tumor.

On this clone: Its antigen is unidentified.

Here the sequenced sample was PBMCs, taken before any cancer treatment. The sequence derives from a woman aged 35-70 years with stage II squamous cell lung carcinoma. The chain couples TRBV27 to TRBJ2-1; the match to TRBD2 covers 9 bases. Here the CDR3 reads CASSFLAGSYNEQFF. The DNA for the CDR3 is TGTGCCAGCAGCTTCCTAGCGGGGTCCTACAATGAGCAGTTCTTC.